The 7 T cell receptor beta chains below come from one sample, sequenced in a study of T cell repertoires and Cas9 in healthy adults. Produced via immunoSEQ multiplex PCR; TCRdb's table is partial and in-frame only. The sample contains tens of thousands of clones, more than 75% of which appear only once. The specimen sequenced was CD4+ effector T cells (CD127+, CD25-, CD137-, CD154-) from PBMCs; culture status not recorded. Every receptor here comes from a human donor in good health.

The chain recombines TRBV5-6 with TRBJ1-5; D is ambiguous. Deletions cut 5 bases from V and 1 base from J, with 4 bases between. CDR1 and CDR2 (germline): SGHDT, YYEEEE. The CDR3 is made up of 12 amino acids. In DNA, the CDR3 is TGTGCCAGCAGTTTAAGCAATCAGCCCCAGCATTTT. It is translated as CASSLSNQPQHF. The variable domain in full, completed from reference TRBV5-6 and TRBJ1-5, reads DAGVTQSPTHLIKTRGQQVTLRCSPKSGHDTVSWYQQALGQGPQFIFQYYEEEERQRGNFPDRFSGHQFPNYSSELNVNALLLGDSALYLCASSLSNQPQHFGDGTRLSIL.

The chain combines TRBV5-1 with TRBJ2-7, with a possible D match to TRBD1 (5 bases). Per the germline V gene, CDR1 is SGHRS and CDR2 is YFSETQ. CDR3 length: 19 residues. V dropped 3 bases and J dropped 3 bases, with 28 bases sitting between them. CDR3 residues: CASSSNQIGAGIDVYEQYF. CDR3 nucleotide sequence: TGCGCCAGCAGCTCTAACCAGATAGGGGCAGGGATTGATGTCTACGAGCAGTACTTC. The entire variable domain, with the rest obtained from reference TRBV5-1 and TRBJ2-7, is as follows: KAGVTQTPRYLIKTRGQQVTLSCSPISGHRSVSWYQQTPGQGLQFLFEYFSETQRNKGNFPGRFSGRQFSNSRSEMNVSTLELGDSALYLCASSSNQIGAGIDVYEQYFGPGTRLTVT.

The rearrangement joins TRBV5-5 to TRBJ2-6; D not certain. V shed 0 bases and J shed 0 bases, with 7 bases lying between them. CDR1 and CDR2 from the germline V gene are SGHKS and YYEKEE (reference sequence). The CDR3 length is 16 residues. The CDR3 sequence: CASSLEPVSGANVLTF. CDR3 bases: TGTGCCAGCAGCTTGGAACCTGTCTCTGGGGCCAACGTCCTGACTTTC.

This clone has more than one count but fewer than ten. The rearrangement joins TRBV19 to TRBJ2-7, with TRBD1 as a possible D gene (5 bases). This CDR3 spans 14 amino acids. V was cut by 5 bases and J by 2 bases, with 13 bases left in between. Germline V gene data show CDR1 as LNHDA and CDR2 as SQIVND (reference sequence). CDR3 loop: CASSSRALTYEQYF. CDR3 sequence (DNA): TGTGCCAGTAGTTCCAGGGCCCTTACCTACGAGCAGTACTTC.

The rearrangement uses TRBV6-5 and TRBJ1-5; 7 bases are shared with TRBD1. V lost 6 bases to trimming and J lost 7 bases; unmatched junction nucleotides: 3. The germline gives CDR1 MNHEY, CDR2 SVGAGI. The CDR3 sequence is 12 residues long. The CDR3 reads CASSHRGQPQHF. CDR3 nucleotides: TGTGCCAGCAGCCACAGGGGACAGCCCCAGCATTTT.

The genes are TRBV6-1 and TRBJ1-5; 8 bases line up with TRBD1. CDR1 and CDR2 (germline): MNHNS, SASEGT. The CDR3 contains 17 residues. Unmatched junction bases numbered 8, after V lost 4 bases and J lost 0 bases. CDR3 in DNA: TGTGCCAGCAGTGCAGGACAGGGAAGGGATAGCAATCAGCCCCAGCATTTT. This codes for CASSAGQGRDSNQPQHF.

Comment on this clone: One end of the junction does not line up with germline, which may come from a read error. The CDR3 region has the DNA TGTGCCAGTAGTTACTCGGCAGAGCATTCACCCCTCCACTTT. The encoded protein is CASSYSAEHSPLHF. The chain links TRBV6-6 to TRBJ1-6; D not resolved. Per the germline V gene, CDR1 is MNHNY and CDR2 is SVGAGI (reference sequence). The CDR3 has 14 amino acids.